Reported below is one TCR beta chain. The antigen is unknown. Time point in this sample: week 35, safety follow-up. Alongside topical imiquimod, each dose of vaccine comprised 300 ug of mutant IDH1 20-mer peptide. The CDR3 has 12 amino acids. V dropped 2 bases and J dropped 9 bases, with 8 bases sitting between them. Germline CDR1 is MDHEN and CDR2 is SYDVKM. This sample stems from a study of a mutant IDH1 vaccine in newly diagnosed glioma. Study in general: Previous treatment comprised radiotherapy, temozolomide, or both, mostly both.

Generated by immunoSEQ multiplex PCR, the TCRdb table keeps only in-frame clones and is missing some. The table shows 60,000 to 75,000 clones, with around 86% occurring only once. Study-wide findings and caveats: Researchers report vaccine-induced immune responses in roughly 93% of patients.

Specimen: PBMCs, collected from a glioma patient whose treatment included an IDH1 peptide vaccine. The receptor was derived from a man aged 30-40 years with glioma. The V call is TRBV28, the J call TRBJ1-5; D gene ambiguous. CDR3 sequence (DNA): TGTGCCAGCAGTTTACTGTGGGGGCCCCAGCATTTT. This sequence encodes CASSLLWGPQHF.